The clone carrying this TCR beta chain came up once. Germline V gene sequence: CDR1 DFQATT, CDR2 SNEGSKA (reference sequence). Trimming shortened V by 1 base and J by 6 bases, and 21 bases separated the two germline ends. This CDR3 region has 16 residues. Random hexamers primed reverse transcription of about 0.45 to 1 ug RNA. The authors amplified TCR beta CDR3 across 54 Vbeta and 13 Jbeta using immunoSEQ multiplex PCR. TCRdb analysed the immunoSEQ multiplex PCR reads with MiXCR anew, one entry per CDR3 protein. The table has roughly 400,000 distinct CDR3 sequences, approximately 85% seen once. The entry originates in a study of CD8 T cells in Susac syndrome.

This clonotype was obtained from a human donor with multiple sclerosis. Sequencing was carried out using CD8+ T cells from PBMCs. The chain carries TRBV20-1 and TRBJ2-5, with a tentative D call TRBD2 (5 bases). The CDR3 region has the DNA TGCAGTGCTAGAGGCTTTAGCGTTTTGATCGGTCAGACCCAGTACTTC. Translating gives CSARGFSVLIGQTQYF.